The next 8 T cell receptor beta chains were all read from a single sample in a study of blood T cells in healthy people across ages. Combining a sample-barcoded 5' primer with a J-beta primer mix, a second PCR ran for roughly 6 to 12 cycles. One entry per CDR3 protein, called by TCRdb with MiXCR from the 5' RACE reads. This table has hundreds of thousands of distinct CDR3 sequences, more than 25% appearing once. The sample comprised blood. The receptors come from a woman older than 75 in good health.

Notes on this clonotype: This sequence may be a read error, since a much larger clone differs from it by one base. CDR3 nucleotide sequence: TGTGCCAGCAGTTATCGTTGGGCGGAACAAGAGACCCAGTTCTTC. It yields the protein CASSYRWAEQETQFF. V is TRBV6-5 and J is TRBJ2-5; D is ambiguous. Gene TRBJ2-1 matches the end of the DNA better, so the J call may be wrong. The CDR3 length is 15 residues. Looked up from germline, CDR1 is MNHEY and CDR2 is SVGAGI.

This clonotype showed up many times. This chain links TRBV7-9 with TRBJ1-2, with 9 nucleotides matching TRBD1. The CDR3 spans 20 residues. With V trimmed by 2 bases and J by 6 bases, 22 bases remained unmatched. Germline V CDR1 and CDR2: SEHNR, FQNEAQ (reference sequence). The CDR3 region is CASSLLTYRGRVAQVHGYTF. The CDR3 DNA reads as TGTGCCAGCAGCTTACTAACCTACAGGGGGCGAGTGGCCCAAGTCCATGGCTACACCTTC.

This chain links TRBV20-1 with TRBJ2-1, with a weak D call TRBD2 (6 bases). Trimming took 0 bases from V and 1 from J, leaving 13 bases between them. The CDR3 runs 16 residues. Germline V CDR1 and CDR2: DFQATT, SNEGSKA (reference sequence). CDR3 in DNA: TGCAGTGCTAGAGAAGGTGGACGGGAGTCCTACAATGAGCAGTTCTTC. Protein sequence: CSAREGGRESYNEQFF.

This clonotype was counted at least ten times. This chain connects TRBV7-6 to TRBJ2-5, with TRBD2 matching over 11 bases. The V and J ends lost 5 bases and 1 base, in that order; junction bases with no gene match: 6. The CDR3 covers 16 residues. The germline gives CDR1 SGHVS, CDR2 FNYEAQ. Here the CDR3 reads CASSLISGGVQETQYF. The CDR3 coding sequence is TGTGCCAGCAGCCTCATTAGCGGGGGGGTCCAAGAGACCCAGTACTTC.

This clonotype was seen many times. V and J are TRBV28 and TRBJ2-1, with TRBD1 matching 9 bases. Germline V lookup: CDR1 MDHEN, CDR2 SYDVKM. J gave up 8 bases and V 11 bases, and 16 bases lay outside the gene matches. The CDR3 sequence is 15 residues long. Here the CDR3 reads CACLSYGTGFYEQFF. The CDR3, as DNA: TGTGCCTGCCTCTCGTACGGGACAGGGTTTTATGAGCAGTTCTTC.

This clonotype was observed a few times. The rearrangement links TRBV5-1 to TRBJ1-6; no firm D call. Between the trimmed V and J ends, which lost 1 base and 2 bases, there was a span of 7 bases. The CDR3 is 15 amino acids. Germline loops: CDR1 SGHRS, CDR2 YFSETQ. The CDR3 bases are TGCGCCAGCAGCTTGAGGGAGGCCTATAATTCACCCCTCCACTTT. Encoded protein: CASSLREAYNSPLHF.

As to this clonotype: A much larger clone lies one base from this, so it may be a read error. V is TRBV6-6 and J is TRBJ1-2; 10 bases align to TRBD1. This CDR3 is built from 16 residues. The germline V gene encodes CDR1 MNHNY and CDR2 SVGAGI (reference sequence). Written as DNA, the CDR3 is TGTGTCAGCAGTTCCACGACAGGGGGCTCTAACTATGGCTACACCTTC. Its translation: CVSSSTTGGSNYGYTF.

This clonotype has just a few counts. The rearrangement joins TRBV4-2 to TRBJ2-3; 7 nucleotides line up with TRBD2. Per germline, CDR1 LGHNA and CDR2 YNFKEQ. The CDR3 totals 16 residues. Trimming at V came to 1 base and at J to 6 bases, leaving 10 bases not matched to a gene. CDR3: CASSQGRTGGRDTQYF. The CDR3 DNA follows: TGTGCCAGCAGCCAAGGTCGGACGGGGGGACGGGATACGCAGTATTTT.